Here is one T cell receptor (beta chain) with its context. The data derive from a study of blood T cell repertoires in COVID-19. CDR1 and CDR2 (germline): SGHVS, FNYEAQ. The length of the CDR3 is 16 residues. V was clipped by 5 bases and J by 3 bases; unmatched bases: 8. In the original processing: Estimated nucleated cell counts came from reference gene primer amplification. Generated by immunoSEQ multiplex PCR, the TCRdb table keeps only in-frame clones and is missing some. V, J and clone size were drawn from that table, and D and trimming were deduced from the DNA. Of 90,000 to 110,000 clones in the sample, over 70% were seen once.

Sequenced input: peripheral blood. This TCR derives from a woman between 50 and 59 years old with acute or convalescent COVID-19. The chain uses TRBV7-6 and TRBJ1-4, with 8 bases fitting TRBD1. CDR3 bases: TGTGCCAGCAGCCGAGGGACAGGCGGGGCTAATGAAAAACTGTTTTTT. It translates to CASSRGTGGANEKLFF.